The next 4 T cell receptor beta chains were all read from a single sample in a study of blood T cell repertoires in COVID-19. Using immunoSEQ multiplex PCR, the repertoire was profiled, and TCRdb retains in-frame clones only, with some absent. This table has some 52,000 clones, approximately 84% appearing once. Sequencing was done on a sample of peripheral blood. The receptors shown here come from a human donor with active COVID-19. The donor label of this sample is uncertain.

V usage is TRBV7-6 and J usage is TRBJ2-5; D unclear. With 2 bases removed from V and 5 bases from J, the gap between germline ends came to 6 bases. The germline gives CDR1 SGHVS, CDR2 FNYEAQ. This CDR3 contains 12 residues. This CDR3 is CASSLFRETQYF. In nucleotides, the CDR3 is TGTGCCAGCAGCTTATTCCGGGAGACCCAGTACTTC.

The DNA for the CDR3 is TGCGCCAGCAGCTTGGGTGGGACTAGTAGCGAAGAGACCCAGTACTTC. Protein sequence: CASSLGGTSSEETQYF. The rearrangement uses TRBV5-1 and TRBJ2-5; 8 bases agree with TRBD2. Unmatched junction bases numbered 7, after V lost 0 bases and J lost 3 bases. The CDR3 covers 16 residues. Germline-derived CDR1 and CDR2 are SGHRS and YFSETQ.

CDR3 region: CASSSRSMRQGLVETQYF. DNA for the CDR3: TGTGCCAGCAGCTCCCGGTCCATGCGACAGGGGCTGGTGGAGACCCAGTACTTC. The V gene is TRBV11-3, the J gene TRBJ2-5, with 8 bases lining up with TRBD1. CDR1 and CDR2 (germline): SGHNT, YENEEA. This CDR3 is built from 18 residues. V shed 4 bases and J 5 bases; nucleotides not matched to a gene: 18.

The V and J genes are TRBV19 and TRBJ2-7; 7 positions match TRBD1. Trimming took 3 bases from V and 7 from J; bases not matched to a gene: 12. The V gene's germline CDR1 is LNHDA and CDR2 SQIVND (reference sequence). The CDR3 is 15 residues long. The CDR3 sequence is CASSMLGTAPGEQYF. The CDR3 coding sequence is TGTGCCAGTAGTATGCTCGGGACAGCCCCTGGGGAGCAGTACTTC.